A selection of T cell receptor beta chains follows, all from one sample in a study of CD8 T cells in ankylosing spondylitis. MiXCR, run by TCRdb on the 5' RACE reads, gives a single entry per CDR3 protein. This table holds hundreds of thousands of distinct CDR3 sequences, around 26% found once. Sequencing used blood, either unsorted or a sorted T cell fraction (not recorded which). These receptors all come from a male donor with ankylosing spondylitis. CDR3s include the opening cysteine and the closing phenylalanine or tryptophan. A D gene is named only where the DNA matches it firmly. Some rows mark clone size as missing; the rest say once, few, many or name a class of expanded clone.

abundance: few
j_gene: TRBJ1-3
d_gene: NA
v_gene: TRBV12-3/TRBV12-4
CDR3aa: CASSLIGNTIYF
CDR3nt: TGTGCCAGCAGTTTGATCGGAAACACCATATATTTT

abundance: NA
j_gene: TRBJ2-3
d_gene: NA
v_gene: TRBV6-1
CDR3aa: CASSVGSTGNNVPDTQYF
CDR3nt: TGTGCCAGCTCGGTGGGTTCTACCGGGAATAACGTTCCAGATACGCAGTATTTT

abundance: NA
j_gene: TRBJ2-7
d_gene: TRBD1
v_gene: TRBV24-1
CDR3aa: CATSDGTDSPFEQYF
CDR3nt: TGTGCCACCAGTGATGGGACAGACTCCCCTTTCGAGCAGTACTTC

abundance: few
j_gene: TRBJ1-2
d_gene: TRBD1
v_gene: TRBV7-9
CDR3aa: CASSLGDREDYGYTF
CDR3nt: TGTGCCAGCAGCTTAGGTGACAGGGAGGACTATGGCTACACCTTC

abundance: few
j_gene: TRBJ2-1
d_gene: TRBD2
v_gene: TRBV11-2
CDR3aa: CASSPPPLAGGPNEQFF
CDR3nt: TGTGCCAGCAGCCCTCCGCCGCTAGCGGGAGGGCCCAATGAGCAGTTCTTC

abundance: few
j_gene: TRBJ1-1
d_gene: NA
v_gene: TRBV12-3/TRBV12-4
CDR3aa: CASRLPGPNTEAFF
CDR3nt: TGTGCCAGCAGACTCCCGGGGCCAAATACTGAAGCTTTCTTT

abundance: NA
j_gene: TRBJ2-1
d_gene: NA
v_gene: TRBV6-1
CDR3aa: CASSEVRDGEQFF
CDR3nt: TGTGCCAGCAGTGAAGTTCGGGACGGGGAGCAGTTCTTC

abundance: NA
j_gene: TRBJ2-2
d_gene: TRBD2
v_gene: TRBV3-1
CDR3aa: CASSQEGPFASGSRPGELFF
CDR3nt: TGTGCCAGCAGCCAAGAAGGGCCCTTTGCTAGCGGGAGTAGGCCCGGGGAGCTGTTTTTT

abundance: NA
j_gene: TRBJ2-1
d_gene: TRBD2
v_gene: TRBV7-9
CDR3aa: CASSLGLAGMVEQFF
CDR3nt: TGTGCCAGCAGCCTAGGACTAGCGGGAATGGTTGAGCAGTTCTTC

abundance: NA
j_gene: TRBJ2-1
d_gene: NA
v_gene: TRBV5-1
CDR3aa: CASRQGSGMAEQFF
CDR3nt: TGCGCCAGCAGACAGGGATCAGGCATGGCGGAGCAGTTCTTC

abundance: few
j_gene: TRBJ2-3
d_gene: TRBD1
v_gene: TRBV29-1
CDR3aa: CSVEVGQGVGDTQYF
CDR3nt: TGCAGCGTTGAAGTTGGGCAGGGGGTTGGAGATACGCAGTATTTT

abundance: few
j_gene: TRBJ2-2
d_gene: NA
v_gene: TRBV5-1
CDR3aa: CASGELTRDTGELFF
CDR3nt: TGCGCCAGCGGAGAACTCACAAGGGACACCGGGGAGCTGTTTTTT

abundance: NA
j_gene: TRBJ2-3
d_gene: NA
v_gene: TRBV10-3
CDR3aa: CAISVDTTTDTQYF
CDR3nt: TGTGCCATCAGTGTAGACACGACCACAGATACGCAGTATTTT

abundance: NA
j_gene: TRBJ1-2
d_gene: TRBD1
v_gene: TRBV24-1
CDR3aa: CATSETGTAANYGYTF
CDR3nt: TGTGCCACCAGTGAGACCGGGACAGCAGCTAACTATGGCTACACCTTC

abundance: NA
j_gene: TRBJ2-3
d_gene: NA
v_gene: TRBV20-1
CDR3aa: CSARAWSIRPDTQYF
CDR3nt: TGCAGTGCTAGAGCATGGTCGATCCGACCAGATACGCAGTATTTT

abundance: few
j_gene: TRBJ2-1
d_gene: TRBD1
v_gene: TRBV29-1
CDR3aa: CSVEAQGTGVNEQFF
CDR3nt: TGCAGCGTTGAGGCCCAGGGGACAGGTGTGAATGAGCAGTTCTTC

abundance: NA
j_gene: TRBJ2-1
d_gene: TRBD1
v_gene: TRBV5-1
CDR3aa: CASSPGQGGNEQFF
CDR3nt: TGCGCCAGCAGCCCGGGACAGGGAGGAAATGAGCAGTTCTTC

abundance: few
j_gene: TRBJ1-2
d_gene: NA
v_gene: TRBV10-3
CDR3aa: CAISDGQYGYTF
CDR3nt: TGTGCCATCAGTGACGGGCAGTATGGCTACACCTTC

abundance: NA
j_gene: TRBJ2-1
d_gene: TRBD2
v_gene: TRBV11-3
CDR3aa: CASSLGGQREAYNEQFF
CDR3nt: TGTGCCAGCAGCTTAGGTGGTCAGCGGGAGGCCTACAATGAGCAGTTCTTC

abundance: NA
j_gene: TRBJ1-1
d_gene: NA
v_gene: TRBV5-1
CDR3aa: CASSLRGESSFF
CDR3nt: TGCGCCAGCAGCTTGAGAGGGGAGTCCTCTTTCTTT

abundance: NA
j_gene: TRBJ2-7
d_gene: NA
v_gene: TRBV7-2
CDR3aa: CASSGYYEQYF
CDR3nt: TGTGCCAGCTCAGGGTACTACGAGCAGTACTTC

abundance: few
j_gene: TRBJ1-4
d_gene: NA
v_gene: TRBV10-3
CDR3aa: CAISVEGEKLFF
CDR3nt: TGTGCCATCAGTGTAGAGGGGGAAAAACTGTTTTTT

abundance: few
j_gene: TRBJ1-5
d_gene: NA
v_gene: TRBV18
CDR3aa: CASSTGADQPQHF
CDR3nt: TGTGCCAGCTCGACCGGGGCAGATCAGCCCCAGCATTTT

abundance: few
j_gene: TRBJ2-3
d_gene: TRBD1
v_gene: TRBV20-1
CDR3aa: CSARPPKQGVSDTQYF
CDR3nt: TGCAGTGCTAGACCCCCAAAGCAGGGGGTTTCAGATACGCAGTATTTT

abundance: few
j_gene: TRBJ2-5
d_gene: TRBD2
v_gene: TRBV7-2
CDR3aa: CASSWTRQETQYF
CDR3nt: TGTGCCAGCAGCTGGACTAGACAAGAGACCCAGTACTTC

abundance: NA
j_gene: TRBJ2-2
d_gene: TRBD1
v_gene: TRBV29-1
CDR3aa: CSVARDRGQTGELFF
CDR3nt: TGCAGCGTCGCCAGGGACAGGGGGCAAACCGGGGAGCTGTTTTTT